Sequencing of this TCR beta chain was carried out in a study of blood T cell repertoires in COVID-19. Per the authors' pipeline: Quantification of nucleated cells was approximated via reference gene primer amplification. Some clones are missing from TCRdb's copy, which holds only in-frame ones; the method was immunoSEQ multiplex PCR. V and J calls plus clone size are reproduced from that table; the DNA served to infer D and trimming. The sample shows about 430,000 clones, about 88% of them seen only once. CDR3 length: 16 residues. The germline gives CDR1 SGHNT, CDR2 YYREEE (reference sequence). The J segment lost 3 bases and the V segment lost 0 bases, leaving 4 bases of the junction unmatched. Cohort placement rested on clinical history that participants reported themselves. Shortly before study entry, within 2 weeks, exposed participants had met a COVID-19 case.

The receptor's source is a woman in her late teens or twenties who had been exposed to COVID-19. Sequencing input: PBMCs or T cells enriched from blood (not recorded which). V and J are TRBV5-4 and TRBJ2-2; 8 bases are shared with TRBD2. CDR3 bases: TGTGCCAGCAGCTTGGCCACGGGGGGGCACACCGGGGAGCTGTTTTTT. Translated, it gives CASSLATGGHTGELFF.